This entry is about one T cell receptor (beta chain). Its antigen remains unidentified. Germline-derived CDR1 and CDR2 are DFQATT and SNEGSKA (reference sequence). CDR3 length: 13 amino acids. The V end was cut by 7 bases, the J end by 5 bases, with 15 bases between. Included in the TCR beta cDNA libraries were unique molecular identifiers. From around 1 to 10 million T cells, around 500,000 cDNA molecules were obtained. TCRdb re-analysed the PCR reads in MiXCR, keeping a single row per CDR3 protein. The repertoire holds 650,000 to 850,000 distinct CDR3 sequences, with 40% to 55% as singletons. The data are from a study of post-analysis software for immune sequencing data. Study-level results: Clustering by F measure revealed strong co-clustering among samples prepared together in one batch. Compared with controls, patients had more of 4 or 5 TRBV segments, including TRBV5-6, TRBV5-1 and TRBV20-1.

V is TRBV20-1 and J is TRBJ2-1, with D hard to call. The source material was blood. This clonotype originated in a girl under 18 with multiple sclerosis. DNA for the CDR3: TGCAGTGTGGGCACACCTAAACACAATGAGCAGTTCTTC. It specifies CSVGTPKHNEQFF.